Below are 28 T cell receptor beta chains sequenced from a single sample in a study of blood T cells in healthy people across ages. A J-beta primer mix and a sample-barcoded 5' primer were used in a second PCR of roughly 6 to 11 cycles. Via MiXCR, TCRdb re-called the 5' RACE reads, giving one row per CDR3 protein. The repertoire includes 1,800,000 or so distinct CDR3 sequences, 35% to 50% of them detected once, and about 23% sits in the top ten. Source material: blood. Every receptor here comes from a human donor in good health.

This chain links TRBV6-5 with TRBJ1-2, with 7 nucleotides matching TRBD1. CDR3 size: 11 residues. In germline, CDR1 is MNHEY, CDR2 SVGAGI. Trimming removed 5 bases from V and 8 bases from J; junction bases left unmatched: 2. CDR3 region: CASSTGEGYTF. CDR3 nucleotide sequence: TGTGCCAGCAGTACAGGGGAAGGCTACACCTTC.

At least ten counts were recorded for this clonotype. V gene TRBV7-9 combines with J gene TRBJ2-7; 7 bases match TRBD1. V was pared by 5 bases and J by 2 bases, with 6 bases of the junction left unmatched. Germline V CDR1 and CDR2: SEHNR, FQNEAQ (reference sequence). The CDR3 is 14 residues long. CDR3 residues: CASSADRDTYEQYF. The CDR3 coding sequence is TGTGCCAGCAGCGCCGACAGGGATACCTACGAGCAGTACTTC.

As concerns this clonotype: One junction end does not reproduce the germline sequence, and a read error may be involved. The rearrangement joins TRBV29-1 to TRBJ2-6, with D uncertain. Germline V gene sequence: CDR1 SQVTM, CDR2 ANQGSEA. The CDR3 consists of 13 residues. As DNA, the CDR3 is TGCAGCGTGGAGATCCCTGGGACCAACGTCCTGACTTTC. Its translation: CSVEIPGTNVLTF. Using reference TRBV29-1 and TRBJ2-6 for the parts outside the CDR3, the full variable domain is SAVISQKPSRDICQRGTSLTIQCQVDSQVTMMFWYRQQPGQSLTLIATANQGSEATYESGFVIDKFPISRPNLTFSTLTVSNMSPEDSSIYLCSVEIPGTNVLTFGAGSRLTVL.

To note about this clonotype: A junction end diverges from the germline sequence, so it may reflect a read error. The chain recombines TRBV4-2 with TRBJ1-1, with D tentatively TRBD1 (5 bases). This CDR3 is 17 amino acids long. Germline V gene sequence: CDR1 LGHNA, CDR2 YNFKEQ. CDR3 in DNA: TGTGCCAGCAGCCAATCACGGGGGGACGGTGTGAACGCTGAAGCTTTCTTT. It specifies CASSQSRGDGVNAEAFF.

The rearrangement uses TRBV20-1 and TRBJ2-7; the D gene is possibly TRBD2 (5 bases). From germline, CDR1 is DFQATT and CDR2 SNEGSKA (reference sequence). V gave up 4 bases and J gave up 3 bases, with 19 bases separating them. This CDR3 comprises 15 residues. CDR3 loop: CSATSGADPSYEQYF. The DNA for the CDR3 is TGCAGTGCTACCTCCGGAGCGGACCCTAGCTACGAGCAGTACTTC.

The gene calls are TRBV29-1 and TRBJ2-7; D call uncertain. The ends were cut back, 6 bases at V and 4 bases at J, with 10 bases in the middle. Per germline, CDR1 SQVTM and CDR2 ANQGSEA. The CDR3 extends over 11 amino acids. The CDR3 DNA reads TGCAGCGTCACAGTTAGTTACGAGCAGTACTTC. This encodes CSVTVSYEQYF.

Here the CDR3 DNA reads TGTGCCACCAGTGATCCCCGGGGGGCGGGAGATACGCAGTATTTT. Translation gives CATSDPRGAGDTQYF. The chain carries TRBV24-1 and TRBJ2-3; TRBD2 might be the D (7 bases). CDR3 length: 15 residues. Germline V lookup: CDR1 KGHDR, CDR2 SFDVKD. V was clipped by 3 bases and J by 5 bases, with 14 bases between them.

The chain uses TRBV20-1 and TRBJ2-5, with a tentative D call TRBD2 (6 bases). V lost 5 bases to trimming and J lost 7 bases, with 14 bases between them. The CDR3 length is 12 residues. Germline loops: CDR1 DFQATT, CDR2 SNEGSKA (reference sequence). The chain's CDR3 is CSASGLEGTQYF. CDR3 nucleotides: TGCAGTGCTTCGGGATTGGAGGGGACCCAGTACTTC.

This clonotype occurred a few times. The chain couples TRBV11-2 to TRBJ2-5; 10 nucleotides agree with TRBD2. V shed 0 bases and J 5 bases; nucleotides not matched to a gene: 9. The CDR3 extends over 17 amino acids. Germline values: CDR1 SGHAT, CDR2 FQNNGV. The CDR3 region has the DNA TGTGCCAGCAGCTTAGATGTATTAGCGGGGGGCTTGGAGACCCAGTACTTC. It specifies CASSLDVLAGGLETQYF.

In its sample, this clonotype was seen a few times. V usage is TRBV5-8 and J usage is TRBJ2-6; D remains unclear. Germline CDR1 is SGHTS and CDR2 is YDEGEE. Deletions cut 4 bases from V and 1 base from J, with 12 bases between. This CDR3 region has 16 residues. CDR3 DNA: TGTGCCAGCAGCCATTGGGCCTTTTCTGGGGCCAACGTCCTGACTTTC. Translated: CASSHWAFSGANVLTF.

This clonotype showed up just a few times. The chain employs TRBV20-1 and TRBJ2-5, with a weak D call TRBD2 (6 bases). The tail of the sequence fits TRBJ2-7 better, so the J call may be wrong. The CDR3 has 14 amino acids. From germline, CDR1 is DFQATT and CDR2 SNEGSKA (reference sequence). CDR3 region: CSAGRLANHYEQYF. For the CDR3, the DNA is TGCAGTGCTGGGAGGCTCGCAAACCACTACGAGCAGTACTTC.

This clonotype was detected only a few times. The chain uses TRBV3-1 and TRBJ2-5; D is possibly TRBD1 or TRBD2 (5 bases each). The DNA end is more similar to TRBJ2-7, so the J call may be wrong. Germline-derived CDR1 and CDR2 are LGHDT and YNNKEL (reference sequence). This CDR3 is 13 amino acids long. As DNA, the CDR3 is TGTGCCAGCAGCAAGGGGACCGCCTACGAGCAGTACTTC. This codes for CASSKGTAYEQYF.

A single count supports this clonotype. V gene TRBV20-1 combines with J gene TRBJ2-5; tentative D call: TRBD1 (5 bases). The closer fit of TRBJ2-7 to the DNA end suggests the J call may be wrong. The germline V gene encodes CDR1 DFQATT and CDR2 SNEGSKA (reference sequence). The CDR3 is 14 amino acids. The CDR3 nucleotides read TGCAGTGCTAGACCAAGACAGACTCTCTACGAGCAGTACTTC. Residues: CSARPRQTLYEQYF.

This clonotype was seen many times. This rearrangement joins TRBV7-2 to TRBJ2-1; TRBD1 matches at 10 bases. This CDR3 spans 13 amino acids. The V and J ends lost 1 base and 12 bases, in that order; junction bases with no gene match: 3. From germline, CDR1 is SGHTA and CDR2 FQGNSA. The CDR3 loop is CASSLDRDRGQFF. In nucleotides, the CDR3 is TGTGCCAGCAGCTTAGACCGGGACAGGGGGCAGTTCTTC.

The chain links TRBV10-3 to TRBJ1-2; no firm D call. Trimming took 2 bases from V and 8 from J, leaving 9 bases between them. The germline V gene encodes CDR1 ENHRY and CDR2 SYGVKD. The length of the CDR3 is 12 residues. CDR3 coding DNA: TGTGCCATCAGTGAGGATCCCCGGGGCTACACCTTC. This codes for CAISEDPRGYTF.

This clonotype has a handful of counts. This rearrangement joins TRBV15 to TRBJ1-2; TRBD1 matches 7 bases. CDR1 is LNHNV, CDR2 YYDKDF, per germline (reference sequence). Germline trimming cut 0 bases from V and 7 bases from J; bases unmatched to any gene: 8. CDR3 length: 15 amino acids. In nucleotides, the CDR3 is TGTGCCACCAGCAGAGATAAAGCAGGGGGAAGTGGCTACACCTTC. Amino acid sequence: CATSRDKAGGSGYTF.

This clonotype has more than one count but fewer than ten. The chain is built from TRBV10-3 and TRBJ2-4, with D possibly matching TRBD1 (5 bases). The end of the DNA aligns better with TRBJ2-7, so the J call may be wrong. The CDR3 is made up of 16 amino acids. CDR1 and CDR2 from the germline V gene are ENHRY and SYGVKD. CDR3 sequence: CAISESRHPPGSEQYF. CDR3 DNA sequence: TGTGCCATCAGTGAGTCGCGCCACCCACCAGGGTCCGAGCAGTACTTC.

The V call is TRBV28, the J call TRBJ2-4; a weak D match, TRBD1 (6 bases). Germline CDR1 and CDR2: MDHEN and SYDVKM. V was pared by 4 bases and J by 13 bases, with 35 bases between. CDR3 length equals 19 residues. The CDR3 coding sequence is TGTGCCAGCAGTTCGCGCGTCTCCAACGGGGACAAAAGCTCCTACGGGCAGTACTTC. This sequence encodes CASSSRVSNGDKSSYGQYF.

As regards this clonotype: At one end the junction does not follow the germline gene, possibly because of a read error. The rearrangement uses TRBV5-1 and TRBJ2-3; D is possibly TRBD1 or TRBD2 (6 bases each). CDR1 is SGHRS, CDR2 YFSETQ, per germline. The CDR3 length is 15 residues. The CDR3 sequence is CASMTRGGRADTQYF. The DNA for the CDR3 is TGTGCCAGCATGACGAGAGGGGGGAGAGCAGATACGCAGTATTTT.

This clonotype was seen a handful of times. The CDR3 here is CASSFGQGRNQPQHF. In DNA, the CDR3 is TGTGCCAGCAGTTTTGGGCAGGGACGCAATCAGCCCCAGCATTTT. This chain links TRBV12-3 or TRBV12-4 with TRBJ1-5, with D possibly matching TRBD1 (5 bases). The CDR3 contains 15 residues. The germline V and J ends were trimmed by 3 bases and 2 bases, with 11 bases remaining between them.

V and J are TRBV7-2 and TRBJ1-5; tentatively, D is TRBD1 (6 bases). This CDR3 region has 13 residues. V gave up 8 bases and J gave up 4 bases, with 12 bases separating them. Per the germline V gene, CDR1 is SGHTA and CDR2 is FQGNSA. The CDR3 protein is CASSGAVNQPQHF. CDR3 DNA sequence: TGTGCCAGCTCAGGGGCCGTAAATCAGCCCCAGCATTTT.

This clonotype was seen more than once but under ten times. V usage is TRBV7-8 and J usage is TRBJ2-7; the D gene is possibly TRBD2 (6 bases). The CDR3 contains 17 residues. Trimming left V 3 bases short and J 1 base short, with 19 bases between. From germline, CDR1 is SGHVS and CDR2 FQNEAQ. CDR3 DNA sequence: TGTGCCAGCAGCTTTAGGTTTGTGGAGCGGGCGTCCTACGAGCAGTACTTC. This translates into CASSFRFVERASYEQYF.

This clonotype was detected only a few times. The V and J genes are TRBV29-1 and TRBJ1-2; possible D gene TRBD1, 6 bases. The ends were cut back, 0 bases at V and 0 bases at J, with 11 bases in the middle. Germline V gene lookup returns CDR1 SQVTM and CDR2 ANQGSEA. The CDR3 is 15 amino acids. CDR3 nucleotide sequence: TGCAGCGTTGAAGAGGGGGGGCAGTCTAACTATGGCTACACCTTC. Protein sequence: CSVEEGGQSNYGYTF. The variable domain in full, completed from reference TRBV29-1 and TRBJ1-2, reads SAVISQKPSRDICQRGTSLTIQCQVDSQVTMMFWYRQQPGQSLTLIATANQGSEATYESGFVIDKFPISRPNLTFSTLTVSNMSPEDSSIYLCSVEEGGQSNYGYTFGSGTRLTVV.

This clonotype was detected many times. The CDR3 region is CASSFRGGGSYEQYF. The CDR3 DNA is TGTGCCAGCAGCTTCAGGGGCGGGGGCTCCTACGAGCAGTACTTC. The gene calls are TRBV6-6 and TRBJ2-7; possible D gene TRBD2, 7 bases. CDR3 length equals 15 residues. The ends were cut back, 6 bases at V and 0 bases at J, with 15 bases in the middle. Germline CDR1 MNHNY, CDR2 SVGAGI (reference sequence).

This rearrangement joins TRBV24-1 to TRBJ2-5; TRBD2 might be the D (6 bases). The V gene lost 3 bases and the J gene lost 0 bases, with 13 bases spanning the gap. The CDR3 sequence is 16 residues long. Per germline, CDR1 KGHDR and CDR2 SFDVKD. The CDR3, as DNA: TGTGCCACCAGTGATACCCGTGGGGACTACCAAGAGACCCAGTACTTC. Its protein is CATSDTRGDYQETQYF.

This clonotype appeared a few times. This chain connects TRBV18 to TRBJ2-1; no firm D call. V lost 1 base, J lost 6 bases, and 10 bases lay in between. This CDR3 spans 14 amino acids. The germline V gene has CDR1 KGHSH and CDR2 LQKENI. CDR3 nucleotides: TGTGCCAGCTCACCACTGATCACGGCCAATGAGCAGTTCTTC. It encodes CASSPLITANEQFF.

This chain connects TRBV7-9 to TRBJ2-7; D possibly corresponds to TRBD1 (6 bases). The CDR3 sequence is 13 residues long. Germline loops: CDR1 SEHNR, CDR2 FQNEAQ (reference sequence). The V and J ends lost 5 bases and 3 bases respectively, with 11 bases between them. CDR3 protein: CASSQSGVYEQYF. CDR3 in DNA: TGTGCCAGCAGCCAGTCAGGGGTCTACGAGCAGTACTTC.

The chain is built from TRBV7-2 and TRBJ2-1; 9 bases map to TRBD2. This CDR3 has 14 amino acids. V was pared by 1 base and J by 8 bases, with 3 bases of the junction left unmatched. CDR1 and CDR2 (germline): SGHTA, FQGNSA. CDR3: CASSLGLAVDEQFF. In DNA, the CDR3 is TGTGCCAGCAGCTTAGGACTAGCGGTCGATGAGCAGTTCTTC.